These 30 T cell receptor beta chains were sequenced from one sample in a study of control samples from healthy donors and cancer patients. TCRdb keeps only in-frame clones here, not all; method: immunoSEQ multiplex PCR. The sample yields some 22,000 clones, less than 90% seen once. Sequencing was performed on PBMCs. These receptors originate from a man in his sixties with colorectal cancer.

The chain couples TRBV9 to TRBJ2-5, with TRBD2 identical over 11 bases. Trimming at V came to 4 bases and at J to 5 bases, leaving 10 bases not matched to a gene. The CDR3 runs 16 residues. Germline loops: CDR1 SGDLS, CDR2 YYNGEE. CDR3 amino acids: CASSSQLAGAGETQYF. CDR3 coding DNA: TGTGCCAGCAGCTCTCAACTAGCGGGGGCCGGGGAGACCCAGTACTTC.

About this clone: The sample carries other DNA sequences with the same CDR3. The rearrangement uses TRBV12-3 or TRBV12-4 and TRBJ2-2; no clear D. V lost 3 bases, J lost 5 bases, and 4 bases lay in between. This CDR3 has 12 residues. The CDR3 DNA follows: TGTGCCAGCAGTTTCGGTACCGGGGAGCTGTTTTTT. This encodes CASSFGTGELFF.

The chain combines TRBV7-9 with TRBJ1-1, with TRBD1 matching over 9 bases. CDR1 is SEHNR, CDR2 FQNEAQ, per germline (reference sequence). J was trimmed by 2 bases and V by 7 bases; bases with no gene match: 5. The CDR3 is 14 amino acids. The CDR3 region is CASTRQGGNTEAFF. In DNA form, the CDR3 reads TGTGCCAGCACCCGACAGGGGGGAAACACTGAAGCTTTCTTT.

The chain couples TRBV5-1 to TRBJ2-7, with D perhaps TRBD1 (6 bases). V lost 3 bases, J lost 4 bases, and 20 bases lay in between. This CDR3 comprises 16 residues. From germline, CDR1 is SGHRS and CDR2 YFSETQ. The CDR3 DNA sequence: TGCGCCAGCAGCTGGGACACGAGGATCTTGGATTACGAGCAGTACTTC. It encodes CASSWDTRILDYEQYF.

The gene calls are TRBV30 and TRBJ2-3; 8 bases are shared with TRBD2. With 4 bases clipped from V and 3 bases from J, the junction kept 6 bases outside the gene matches. CDR1 is GTSNPN and CDR2 is SVGIG in the germline V gene (reference sequence). The CDR3 contains 14 residues. The CDR3 here is CAWTGGTSTDTQYF. The CDR3 DNA sequence: TGTGCCTGGACGGGCGGGACTAGTACAGATACGCAGTATTTT.

This chain links TRBV15 with TRBJ2-1; 11 nucleotides match TRBD2. Looked up from germline, CDR1 is LNHNV and CDR2 is YYDKDF (reference sequence). The CDR3 is made up of 17 amino acids. V shed 0 bases and J 7 bases; nucleotides not matched to a gene: 8. CDR3 region: CATSRDFSGGANNEQFF. The CDR3 nucleotides read TGTGCCACCAGCAGAGATTTTAGCGGGGGGGCGAATAATGAGCAGTTCTTC. Complete variable domain (other parts from reference TRBV15 and TRBJ2-1): DAMVIQNPRYQVTQFGKPVTLSCSQTLNHNVMYWYQQKSSQAPKLLFHYYDKDFNNEADTPDNFQSRRPNTSFCFLDIRSPGLGDTAMYLCATSRDFSGGANNEQFFGPGTRLTVL.

This chain joins TRBV12-5 and TRBJ1-5; D is unclear. V was trimmed by 4 bases and J by 4 bases, leaving 11 bases between them. The CDR3 covers 14 residues. CDR1 is LGHNT and CDR2 is FRNRAP in the germline V gene. CDR3 in DNA: TGTGCTAGTGGTTCCTTGTCGCCTAATCAGCCCCAGCATTTT. Protein: CASGSLSPNQPQHF.

The genes are TRBV7-9 and TRBJ1-6; TRBD1 matches 7 bases. The V gene's germline CDR1 is SEHNR and CDR2 FQNEAQ (reference sequence). This CDR3 region has 16 residues. The J segment lost 9 bases and the V segment lost 5 bases, leaving 13 bases of the junction unmatched. CDR3 in DNA: TGTGCCAGCAGCCCAACAGGGGAACTCTGGAGTTCACCCCTCCACTTT. Its translation is CASSPTGELWSSPLHF. The variable domain in full, with the rest retrieved from reference TRBV7-9 and TRBJ1-6, is DTGVSQNPRHKITKRGQNVTFRCDPISEHNRLYWYRQTLGQGPEFLTYFQNEAQLEKSRLLSDRFSAERPKGSFSTLEIQRTEQGDSAMYLCASSPTGELWSSPLHFGNGTRLTVT.

The J gene is TRBJ2-1, the V gene TRBV11-2; D is ambiguous. Trimming pared 5 bases from V and 5 bases from J, leaving 10 bases between. CDR1 is SGHAT and CDR2 is FQNNGV in the germline V gene. This CDR3 has 13 amino acids. CDR3 DNA: TGTGCCAGCAGCCGCGGACGTCACAATGAGCAGTTCTTC. Its protein is CASSRGRHNEQFF.

This rearrangement joins TRBV4-3 to TRBJ1-1; no clear D. There are 14 residues in the CDR3. Trimming stripped 0 bases from V and 6 bases from J, with 11 bases between. Germline-derived CDR1 and CDR2 are LGHNA and YSLEER. CDR3 amino acids: CASSQDSRAPEAFF. In DNA form, the CDR3 reads TGCGCCAGCAGCCAAGATTCACGGGCTCCTGAAGCTTTCTTT.

This sequence joins TRBV24-1 and TRBJ1-1; D unresolved. V lost 7 bases to trimming and J lost 0 bases, with 8 bases between them. Germline-derived CDR1 and CDR2 are KGHDR and SFDVKD. CDR3 size: 13 residues. CDR3 protein: CATRGDLNTEAFF. The CDR3 nucleotides read TGTGCCACCAGGGGAGATCTGAACACTGAAGCTTTCTTT.

The CDR3 nucleotides read TGTGCCAGCAGTTTAGGTGGGAACTATGGCTACACCTTC. It translates to CASSLGGNYGYTF. The rearrangement links TRBV12-3 or TRBV12-4 to TRBJ1-2; D not certain. This CDR3 has 13 amino acids. The ends were cut back, 1 base at V and 2 bases at J, with 5 bases in the middle.

The V gene is TRBV6-1, the J gene TRBJ1-3; D possibly corresponds to TRBD1 (5 bases). CDR1 and CDR2 from the germline V gene are MNHNS and SASEGT. The CDR3 is made up of 17 amino acids. The V and J ends lost 4 bases and 1 base respectively, with 17 bases between them. The CDR3 reads CASSAGPGRRSGNTIYF. In DNA, the CDR3 is TGTGCCAGCAGTGCAGGGCCAGGGAGACGTTCTGGAAACACCATATATTTT.

This rearrangement joins TRBV7-9 to TRBJ1-2, with no clear D. The ends were cut back, 4 bases at V and 5 bases at J, with 11 bases in the middle. CDR1 and CDR2 (germline): SEHNR, FQNEAQ (reference sequence). This CDR3 spans 13 amino acids. The CDR3 region is CASSSDSGYGYTF. CDR3 DNA sequence: TGTGCCAGCAGCTCCGACTCGGGATATGGCTACACCTTC.

The chain is built from TRBV2 and TRBJ2-4; 8 nucleotides agree with TRBD1. CDR3 length: 14 amino acids. V gave up 6 bases and J gave up 6 bases; unmatched junction bases: 7. The germline CDR1 and CDR2 sequences are SNHLY and FYNNEI. CDR3 sequence: CASSYGQGGNIQYF. CDR3 DNA: TGTGCCAGCAGCTATGGACAGGGAGGAAACATTCAGTACTTC.

The CDR3, as DNA: TGTGCCACCAGTGATTCCACAGGGGTGGGCACCGGGGAGCTGTTTTTT. Amino acid sequence: CATSDSTGVGTGELFF. The chain combines TRBV24-1 with TRBJ2-2; TRBD1 matches 7 bases. The germline CDR1 and CDR2 sequences are KGHDR and SFDVKD. V gave up 2 bases and J gave up 4 bases; unmatched junction bases: 6. The CDR3 has 16 amino acids.

The V gene is TRBV11-3, the J gene TRBJ2-1; 11 bases are shared with TRBD2. The CDR3 is 16 residues long. J gave up 7 bases and V 4 bases, and 9 bases lay outside the gene matches. CDR1 and CDR2 from the germline V gene are SGHNT and YENEEA. The CDR3 loop is CASSYPGASGRNEQFF. CDR3 nucleotides: TGTGCCAGCAGCTATCCGGGGGCTAGCGGGAGGAATGAGCAGTTCTTC.

The V call is TRBV6-4, the J call TRBJ2-3, with unresolved D. V lost 0 bases to trimming and J lost 11 bases, with 12 bases between them. The CDR3 runs 13 residues. From germline, CDR1 is MRHNA and CDR2 SNTAGT. This chain's CDR3 is CASSDSKNSKQYF. The CDR3 DNA reads TGTGCCAGCAGTGACTCGAAGAACAGTAAGCAGTATTTT.

This clone was seen a few times. The chain uses TRBV6-4 and TRBJ2-2; TRBD2 matches at 12 bases. The germline V gene encodes CDR1 MRHNA and CDR2 SNTAGT. The CDR3 totals 15 residues. The trim removed 6 bases at V and 4 bases at J, leaving 3 bases unmatched. The CDR3 here is CASRQLAGGTGELFF. The CDR3 coding sequence is TGTGCCAGCAGACAACTAGCGGGGGGCACCGGGGAGCTGTTTTTT.

This clone was counted once. One end of the junction does not line up with germline, which may come from a read error. The rearrangement links TRBV19 to TRBJ1-2; 8 bases map to TRBD1. This CDR3 has 16 amino acids. Looked up from germline, CDR1 is LNHDA and CDR2 is SQIVND (reference sequence). The CDR3 is CAGSILTGEANYGYTF. The DNA for the CDR3 is TGTGCCGGTAGTATTCTGACAGGGGAAGCTAACTATGGCTACACCTTC.

The V and J genes are TRBV18 and TRBJ2-2, with D unclear. This CDR3 is 13 amino acids long. Germline assignment: CDR1 KGHSH and CDR2 LQKENI. The germline V and J ends were trimmed by 3 bases and 5 bases, with 7 bases remaining between them. This CDR3 reads CASSPPSTGELFF. Written as DNA, the CDR3 is TGTGCCAGCTCACCCCCAAGTACCGGGGAGCTGTTTTTT. The full variable domain, rest sourced from reference TRBV18 and TRBJ2-2, is NAGVMQNPRHLVRRRGQEARLRCSPMKGHSHVYWYRQLPEEGLKFMVYLQKENIIDESGMPKERFSAEFPKEGPSILRIQQVVRGDSAAYFCASSPPSTGELFFGEGSRLTVL.

A word on this clone: The same CDR3 also results from other DNA sequences found in this sample. The CDR3 loop reads CASSLGQGREKLFF. The CDR3 DNA is TGCGCCAGCAGCTTGGGACAGGGTCGGGAAAAACTGTTTTTT. This chain connects TRBV5-1 to TRBJ1-4; TRBD1 matches at 7 bases. This CDR3 comprises 14 residues. Trimming took 0 bases from V and 8 from J; bases not matched to a gene: 4. The V gene's germline CDR1 is SGHRS and CDR2 YFSETQ.

The chain links TRBV27 to TRBJ1-2; 8 nucleotides line up with TRBD1. The CDR3 covers 13 residues. Trimming took 2 bases from V and 7 from J; bases not matched to a gene: 3. The germline V gene encodes CDR1 MNHEY and CDR2 SMNVEV (reference sequence). In DNA, the CDR3 is TGTGCCAGCAGTTTACCGACAGGGGCTGGCTACACCTTC. Translation: CASSLPTGAGYTF.

This sequence joins TRBV5-4 and TRBJ1-2; TRBD1 agrees at 9 bases. The germline gives CDR1 SGHNT, CDR2 YYREEE (reference sequence). CDR3 size: 16 residues. The trim removed 4 bases at V and 2 bases at J, leaving 9 bases unmatched. Here the CDR3 reads CASSLGTGPPNYGYTF. The CDR3 bases are TGTGCCAGCAGCCTCGGGACAGGGCCTCCAAACTATGGCTACACCTTC.

This clone was counted a single time. In DNA form, the CDR3 reads TGTGCCGGGACAACCTACAATGAGCAGTTCTTC. It specifies CAGTTYNEQFF. V gene TRBV2 combines with J gene TRBJ2-1; TRBD1 might be the D (6 bases). V was shortened by 11 bases and J by 2 bases, with 7 bases between the two germline ends. The CDR3 totals 11 residues. CDR1 is SNHLY and CDR2 is FYNNEI in the germline V gene.

The chain has TRBV5-6 and TRBJ1-5, with 8 bases that match TRBD1. Germline V gene data show CDR1 as SGHDT and CDR2 as YYEEEE. The CDR3 is made up of 15 amino acids. J gave up 3 bases and V 0 bases, and 2 bases lay outside the gene matches. The CDR3 nucleotides read TGTGCCAGCAGCTTGGCAGGGGGCAACAATCAGCCCCAGCATTTT. The encoded protein is CASSLAGGNNQPQHF.

The genes are TRBV6-6 and TRBJ2-3; D might be TRBD1 (6 bases). CDR3 length equals 17 residues. The V and J ends lost 5 bases and 2 bases respectively, with 20 bases between them. Germline-derived CDR1 and CDR2 are MNHNY and SVGAGI (reference sequence). For the CDR3, the DNA is TGTGCCAGCAGTCGTAACCGGGACAATCTGGACACAGATACGCAGTATTTT. As protein: CASSRNRDNLDTDTQYF.

V and J are TRBV2 and TRBJ1-1; tentatively, D is TRBD1 (5 bases). V dropped 6 bases and J dropped 2 bases, with 13 bases sitting between them. The length of the CDR3 is 14 residues. The germline CDR1 and CDR2 sequences are SNHLY and FYNNEI. CDR3 bases: TGTGCCAGCAGCGAACGGGACCTTAACACTGAAGCTTTCTTT. Translation: CASSERDLNTEAFF.

The chain recombines TRBV5-1 with TRBJ2-7; D is perhaps TRBD1 (6 bases). With 2 bases removed from V and 1 base from J, the gap between germline ends came to 7 bases. CDR3 length: 13 amino acids. CDR1 is SGHRS and CDR2 is YFSETQ in the germline V gene. CDR3 residues: CASSLRGSYEQYF. CDR3 sequence (DNA): TGCGCCAGCAGCTTAAGGGGGTCCTACGAGCAGTACTTC.

This clone appeared a few times. Here the CDR3 DNA reads TGTGCCAGCAGCCCGGGACTAGCGGGGGGCTATCCCAAAAACATTCAGTACTTC. Translated: CASSPGLAGGYPKNIQYF. This sequence joins TRBV13 and TRBJ2-4, with TRBD2 matching 15 bases. V gave up 5 bases and J gave up 2 bases; unmatched junction bases: 7. Germline V gene lookup returns CDR1 PRHDT and CDR2 FYEKMQ (reference sequence). The CDR3 length is 18 residues.